The 25 T cell receptor beta chains below were found in one sample sequenced in a study of T cell responses to AZD1222 COVID-19 vaccine. Profiling relied on immunoSEQ multiplex PCR, and the TCRdb table lists in-frame clones only, not all of them. The table shows roughly 180,000 clones, with around 93% occurring only once. The sample here was peripheral blood, taken on day 0 of AZD1222 vaccination. The receptors here all came from an adult in good health.

This chain links TRBV24-1 with TRBJ2-7; D is perhaps TRBD1 (5 bases). The germline CDR1 and CDR2 sequences are KGHDR and SFDVKD. CDR3 length: 17 amino acids. The V and J ends lost 4 bases and 5 bases respectively, with 23 bases between them. The CDR3 bases are TGTGCCACCAGTGACTCCGGAACGGCAGGGATTAACCACGAGCAGTACTTC. Translation gives CATSDSGTAGINHEQYF.

This clone was recorded once. This sample also contains other DNA sequences that code for the same CDR3. The chain employs TRBV15 and TRBJ1-1; the D is unclear. Deletions cut 3 bases from V and 0 bases from J, with 8 bases between. The CDR3 has 14 residues. The germline V gene has CDR1 LNHNV and CDR2 YYDKDF (reference sequence). CDR3 in amino acids: CATSRGGVNTEAFF. As DNA, the CDR3 is TGTGCCACCAGCAGGGGAGGAGTGAACACTGAAGCTTTCTTT. Full variable domain (outside the CDR3, taken from reference TRBV15 and TRBJ1-1): DAMVIQNPRYQVTQFGKPVTLSCSQTLNHNVMYWYQQKSSQAPKLLFHYYDKDFNNEADTPDNFQSRRPNTSFCFLDIRSPGLGDTAMYLCATSRGGVNTEAFFGQGTRLTVV.

V usage is TRBV9 and J usage is TRBJ1-5; D possibly corresponds to TRBD1 (6 bases). Between the trimmed V and J ends, which lost 2 bases and 4 bases, there was a span of 10 bases. Germline CDR1 and CDR2: SGDLS and YYNGEE. The CDR3 has 14 residues. The CDR3 protein is CASSVSGVNQPQHF. DNA for the CDR3: TGTGCCAGCAGCGTGTCAGGGGTGAATCAGCCCCAGCATTTT.

This clone appeared a single time. V gene TRBV29-1 combines with J gene TRBJ1-1, with 9 bases fitting TRBD1. The J segment lost 4 bases and the V segment lost 5 bases, leaving 2 bases of the junction unmatched. This CDR3 is 12 amino acids long. CDR1 and CDR2 (germline): SQVTM, ANQGSEA. DNA of the CDR3: TGCAGCGTTAAGGACAGGGGCACTGAAGCTTTCTTT. Protein: CSVKDRGTEAFF. Looking up the rest from reference TRBV29-1 and TRBJ1-1 gives the full variable domain: SAVISQKPSRDICQRGTSLTIQCQVDSQVTMMFWYRQQPGQSLTLIATANQGSEATYESGFVIDKFPISRPNLTFSTLTVSNMSPEDSSIYLCSVKDRGTEAFFGQGTRLTVV.

The chain recombines TRBV10-3 with TRBJ2-2; the D is unclear. Trimming shortened V by 6 bases and J by 6 bases, and 11 bases separated the two germline ends. The CDR3 is 13 amino acids. Germline V CDR1 and CDR2: ENHRY, SYGVKD. CDR3 in amino acids: CAIRGYLAGELFF. The CDR3 DNA reads as TGTGCCATCAGGGGTTACCTAGCCGGGGAGCTGTTTTTT.

CDR3 protein: CASSQRSGQETQYF. In DNA, the CDR3 is TGCGCCAGCAGCCAAAGGAGCGGACAAGAGACCCAGTACTTC. The V gene is TRBV4-3, the J gene TRBJ2-5; the D gene is possibly TRBD2 (5 bases). CDR1 is LGHNA, CDR2 YSLEER, per germline. V was shortened by 2 bases and J by 2 bases, with 9 bases between the two germline ends. The CDR3 totals 14 residues.

The rearrangement joins TRBV6-1 to TRBJ1-2; TRBD1 is a possible D gene (6 bases). Deletions cut 8 bases from V and 5 bases from J, with 15 bases between. This CDR3 is built from 13 residues. The germline gives CDR1 MNHNS, CDR2 SASEGT. CDR3 DNA: TGTGCCAGCCTTGAAAACCAGGGGTATGGCTACACCTTC. Protein sequence: CASLENQGYGYTF.

The rearrangement uses TRBV6-5 and TRBJ1-2, with TRBD1 matching 8 bases. Trimming took 7 bases from V and 4 from J; bases not matched to a gene: 8. Per germline, CDR1 MNHEY and CDR2 SVGAGI. This CDR3 is 14 amino acids long. The DNA for the CDR3 is TGTGCCAGCAACCCGGACAGGGCGCGCTATGGCTACACCTTC. This codes for CASNPDRARYGYTF.

The chain carries TRBV7-2 and TRBJ1-5; D is perhaps TRBD1 (6 bases). With 1 base removed from V and 7 bases from J, the gap between germline ends came to 17 bases. The CDR3 is 16 amino acids. Germline V lookup: CDR1 SGHTA, CDR2 FQGNSA. CDR3 sequence (DNA): TGTGCCAGCAGCTTAGTGGGGATTCAGGGGACCCAGCCCCAGCATTTT. Translated, it gives CASSLVGIQGTQPQHF.

The V gene is TRBV4-3, the J gene TRBJ1-5; D uncertain. CDR1 and CDR2 (germline): LGHNA, YSLEER. The CDR3 consists of 14 residues. The ends were cut back, 0 bases at V and 4 bases at J, with 7 bases in the middle. As DNA, the CDR3 is TGCGCCAGCAGCCAAGAATGGGCAAATCAGCCCCAGCATTTT. Its translation is CASSQEWANQPQHF.

The rearrangement uses TRBV12-3 or TRBV12-4 and TRBJ2-5; D is perhaps TRBD2 (5 bases). CDR3 size: 13 residues. Between the trimmed V and J ends, which lost 6 bases and 0 bases, there was a span of 8 bases. CDR3 DNA: TGTGCCAGCAGCCCGGGGTACCAAGAGACCCAGTACTTC. This encodes CASSPGYQETQYF.

The chain is built from TRBV4-3 and TRBJ2-7; 9 bases line up with TRBD2. After removal of 1 base from V and 3 bases from J, the junction contained 4 bases not matched to a gene. The length of the CDR3 is 15 residues. From germline, CDR1 is LGHNA and CDR2 YSLEER. CDR3 sequence (DNA): TGCGCCAGCAGCCAAGGTCTAGCGGGATTCTACGAGCAGTACTTC. Translating it yields CASSQGLAGFYEQYF.

The chain joins TRBV29-1 to TRBJ2-3, with 8 bases matching TRBD1. The CDR3 extends over 13 amino acids. The trim removed 6 bases at V and 4 bases at J, leaving 6 bases unmatched. From germline, CDR1 is SQVTM and CDR2 ANQGSEA. DNA for the CDR3: TGCAGCGTCGACAGGGGAAACTCAGATACGCAGTATTTT. Protein sequence: CSVDRGNSDTQYF.

This sequence joins TRBV28 and TRBJ2-7, with D perhaps matching TRBD1 or TRBD2 (6 bases each). Trimming left V 5 bases short and J 1 base short, with 12 bases between. This CDR3 is 14 amino acids long. Per the germline V gene, CDR1 is MDHEN and CDR2 is SYDVKM. CDR3 bases: TGTGCCAGCAGTAAGGGGGGTGTTTCCTACGAGCAGTACTTC. This gives the protein CASSKGGVSYEQYF.

The rearrangement links TRBV27 to TRBJ1-1; D possibly corresponds to TRBD1 (6 bases). V lost 0 bases to trimming and J lost 0 bases, with 8 bases between them. The CDR3 consists of 15 residues. Germline CDR1 reads MNHEY; CDR2 reads SMNVEV (reference sequence). CDR3 protein: CASSLSGGLNTEAFF. CDR3 DNA sequence: TGTGCCAGCAGTTTATCGGGGGGCCTGAACACTGAAGCTTTCTTT.

The chain couples TRBV5-5 to TRBJ1-5; no definite D call. CDR1 is SGHKS, CDR2 YYEKEE, per germline (reference sequence). The CDR3 spans 15 residues. The V end was cut by 0 bases, the J end by 0 bases, with 7 bases between. The CDR3, as DNA: TGTGCCAGCAGCTTGGGCGGATATAGCAATCAGCCCCAGCATTTT. It codes for CASSLGGYSNQPQHF.

J is TRBJ1-1 and V is TRBV5-5; unclear D gene. This CDR3 is built from 14 residues. Germline CDR1 and CDR2: SGHKS and YYEKEE (reference sequence). Trimming removed 2 bases at V and 0 bases at J, with 8 bases between. CDR3 sequence (DNA): TGTGCCAGCAGCTTCGACGGCATGAACACTGAAGCTTTCTTT. Translated, it gives CASSFDGMNTEAFF.

The V gene is TRBV28, the J gene TRBJ1-4; perhaps TRBD1 as D (6 bases). V lost 4 bases and J lost 8, with 17 bases in between. CDR1 MDHEN and CDR2 SYDVKM come from the germline V gene. CDR3 length: 15 amino acids. The CDR3 spells CASSSNRASREKLFF. CDR3 nucleotide sequence: TGTGCCAGCAGTTCCAACAGGGCTTCGAGGGAAAAACTGTTTTTT.

This chain links TRBV25-1 with TRBJ2-3; no clear D gene. Germline CDR1 is MGHDK and CDR2 is SYGVNS. The CDR3 is 11 residues long. Trimming cost V 7 bases and J 1 base, with 3 bases left between them. The CDR3 coding sequence is TGTGCCAGCAAGGGCACAGATACGCAGTATTTT. Translating gives CASKGTDTQYF. The full variable domain, with the rest looked up from reference TRBV25-1 and TRBJ2-3, is EADIYQTPRYLVIGTGKKITLECSQTMGHDKMYWYQQDPGMELHLIHYSYGVNSTEKGDLSSESTVSRIRTEHFPLTLESARPSHTSQYLCASKGTDTQYFGPGTRLTVL.

The chain employs TRBV29-1 and TRBJ1-1; D gene unclear. This CDR3 comprises 13 residues. Deletions cut 7 bases from V and 1 base from J, with 13 bases between. Germline CDR1 and CDR2: SQVTM and ANQGSEA. The CDR3: CSAATVSNTEAFF. CDR3 coding DNA: TGCAGCGCTGCGACGGTGTCGAACACTGAAGCTTTCTTT.

V and J are TRBV19 and TRBJ1-2, with TRBD1 as a possible D gene (6 bases). Per the germline V gene, CDR1 is LNHDA and CDR2 is SQIVND (reference sequence). With 4 bases removed from V and 12 bases from J, the gap between germline ends came to 24 bases. CDR3 length: 15 residues. CDR3 in DNA: TGTGCCAGTAGTAGGGCACAGGGATTCACAACGTTCCACACCTTC. As protein: CASSRAQGFTTFHTF.

This chain connects TRBV28 to TRBJ2-5; D gene uncertain. The CDR3 runs to 14 residues. Trimming cost V 1 base and J 2 bases, with 8 bases left between them. Looked up from germline, CDR1 is MDHEN and CDR2 is SYDVKM. The CDR3 spells CASSLSPAQETQYF. The DNA for the CDR3 is TGTGCCAGCAGTTTATCCCCAGCTCAAGAGACCCAGTACTTC.

The chain carries TRBV10-1 and TRBJ1-6, with D perhaps TRBD1 (6 bases). Germline V gene lookup returns CDR1 WNHNN and CDR2 SYGVQD (reference sequence). V was shortened by 6 bases and J by 9 bases, with 18 bases between the two germline ends. This CDR3 region has 15 residues. This CDR3 is CASRHNRVRSSPLHF. CDR3 coding DNA: TGCGCCAGCAGGCACAACAGGGTTAGGAGTTCACCCCTCCACTTT.

The chain recombines TRBV6-5 with TRBJ1-2; tentatively, D is TRBD1 (5 bases). Trimming took off 8 bases at V and 7 bases at J, with 17 bases between the two ends. The length of the CDR3 is 13 residues. The V gene's germline CDR1 is MNHEY and CDR2 SVGAGI. CDR3 in amino acids: CASVVVGATGYTF. The DNA of the CDR3 is TGTGCCAGCGTCGTGGTCGGGGCCACTGGCTACACCTTC.

This clone was seen ten or more times. The CDR3 coding sequence is TGTGCCAGTAGTATCCCACCGGGACAGGGGGCAGATACGCAGTATTTT. Translated, it gives CASSIPPGQGADTQYF. This sequence joins TRBV19 and TRBJ2-3, with 11 bases aligning to TRBD1. Germline lookup yields CDR1 LNHDA and CDR2 SQIVND (reference sequence). Trimming at V came to 3 bases and at J to 4 bases, leaving 6 bases not matched to a gene. The CDR3 covers 16 residues.